This entry lists 27 T cell receptor beta chains sequenced from one sample in a study of T cells in localized non-small cell lung cancer. Generated by immunoSEQ multiplex PCR, the TCRdb table keeps only in-frame clones and is missing some. Altogether roughly 35,000 clones are present, roughly 90% being singletons, with the ten largest covering approximately 2%. Sequencing was performed on peripheral blood, taken before any cancer treatment. These receptors all come from a female donor older than 55 with stage I lung adenocarcinoma.

This clone is a singleton in its sample. This rearrangement joins TRBV5-8 to TRBJ1-2; the D is unclear. Trimming took 0 bases from V and 4 from J, leaving 7 bases between them. CDR3 length: 13 residues. Germline lookup yields CDR1 SGHTS and CDR2 YDEGEE. The CDR3 reads CASSLDSSYGYTF. The CDR3 bases are TGTGCCAGCAGCTTGGACAGTAGCTATGGCTACACCTTC.

The CDR3 region is CASSLTGQGDWTYEQYF. The CDR3, as DNA: TGTGCCAGCAGCTTAACGGGACAGGGGGACTGGACCTACGAGCAGTACTTC. This chain uses TRBV7-2 with TRBJ2-7; 11 positions agree with TRBD1. V trimming: 2 bases; J trimming: 2 bases; junction bases outside the gene matches: 8. Germline CDR1 is SGHTA and CDR2 is FQGNSA. The CDR3 extends over 17 amino acids.

This clone came up once. The J gene is TRBJ1-1, the V gene TRBV18, with TRBD1 matching 8 bases. V lost 1 base and J lost 4; bases outside the gene matches: 5. From germline, CDR1 is KGHSH and CDR2 LQKENI. This CDR3 spans 15 amino acids. Here the CDR3 DNA reads TGTGCCAGCTCACCACTTGGACAGGGCGGCACTGAAGCTTTCTTT. It translates to CASSPLGQGGTEAFF.

This chain connects TRBV10-3 to TRBJ1-3; unclear D gene. V lost 10 bases and J lost 2, with 15 bases in between. The length of the CDR3 is 14 residues. Per germline, CDR1 ENHRY and CDR2 SYGVKD. The DNA of the CDR3 is TGTGCCACGGGCGAGGTCCGGGCTGGAAACACCATATATTTT. This translates into CATGEVRAGNTIYF.

The chain is built from TRBV7-2 and TRBJ2-3, with D possibly called TRBD1 or TRBD2 (5 bases each). The CDR3 is 13 amino acids. From germline, CDR1 is SGHTA and CDR2 FQGNSA. V was shortened by 4 bases and J by 3 bases, with 8 bases between the two germline ends. The CDR3 here is CASSSWGTDTQYF. Here the CDR3 DNA reads TGTGCCAGCAGCTCTTGGGGGACAGATACGCAGTATTTT.

The chain is built from TRBV7-9 and TRBJ1-1, with D hard to call. CDR3 length equals 13 residues. Trimming cost V 3 bases and J 3 bases, with 8 bases left between them. Germline assignment: CDR1 SEHNR and CDR2 FQNEAQ (reference sequence). The CDR3 protein is CASSLTSYTEAFF. CDR3 bases: TGTGCCAGCAGCTTGACAAGCTACACTGAAGCTTTCTTT.

This clone has only a few counts. The chain links TRBV7-6 to TRBJ2-5; D is possibly TRBD1 or TRBD2 (5 bases each). V lost 3 bases and J 1 base, leaving 9 bases between the germline ends. From germline, CDR1 is SGHVS and CDR2 FNYEAQ. The CDR3 has 14 amino acids. CDR3 sequence reads: CASSLERGQETQYF. CDR3 in DNA: TGTGCCAGCAGCTTGGAGAGGGGCCAAGAGACCCAGTACTTC.

The chain combines TRBV28 with TRBJ1-2; no clear D gene. Germline CDR1 is MDHEN and CDR2 is SYDVKM. The CDR3 loop spans 16 amino acids. Trimming cost V 7 bases and J 4 bases, with 22 bases left between them. The CDR3 protein is CASTLEGQARTYGYTF. The CDR3 DNA follows: TGTGCCAGCACACTCGAAGGGCAGGCAAGAACCTATGGCTACACCTTC.

The J gene is TRBJ2-3, the V gene TRBV7-9, with D unresolved. V was pared by 4 bases and J by 3 bases, with 26 bases between. Germline V gene data show CDR1 as SEHNR and CDR2 as FQNEAQ (reference sequence). This CDR3 spans 19 amino acids. The CDR3: CASSSFPVTRAGRTDTQYF. For the CDR3, the DNA is TGTGCCAGCAGCTCCTTTCCCGTAACCCGGGCAGGTCGAACAGATACGCAGTATTTT.

The chain has TRBV6-1 and TRBJ1-1; D is unclear. This CDR3 has 13 amino acids. In germline, CDR1 is MNHNS, CDR2 SASEGT. V lost 2 bases, J lost 4 bases, and 8 bases lay in between. CDR3 region: CASSEIMSTEAFF. The DNA of the CDR3 is TGTGCCAGCAGTGAAATAATGAGCACTGAAGCTTTCTTT.

V and J are TRBV19 and TRBJ2-1, with D possibly called TRBD1 or TRBD2 (5 bases each). This CDR3 has 14 amino acids. Deletions cut 5 bases from V and 6 bases from J, with 14 bases between. The V gene's germline CDR1 is LNHDA and CDR2 SQIVND (reference sequence). The CDR3 nucleotides are TGTGCCAGTAGTGCTTCGGGACCCCTCAATGAGCAGTTCTTC. Amino acids: CASSASGPLNEQFF.

The V gene is TRBV15, the J gene TRBJ1-2; TRBD1 might be the D (5 bases). Germline V gives CDR1 LNHNV, CDR2 YYDKDF (reference sequence). V was shortened by 1 base and J by 0 bases, with 6 bases between the two germline ends. The CDR3 has 14 amino acids. The CDR3 DNA reads TGTGCCACCAGCAGAGCAGGGTCTAACTATGGCTACACCTTC. Translation gives CATSRAGSNYGYTF.

The V call is TRBV18, the J call TRBJ1-2; D call uncertain. Germline CDR1 is KGHSH and CDR2 is LQKENI. The CDR3 contains 13 residues. The ends were cut back, 1 base at V and 3 bases at J, with 6 bases in the middle. CDR3: CASSPLADYGYTF. The CDR3 DNA reads as TGTGCCAGCTCACCACTGGCAGACTATGGCTACACCTTC.

V is TRBV10-3 and J is TRBJ1-6; D is perhaps TRBD1 (6 bases). V lost 5 bases and J 8 bases, leaving 13 bases between the germline ends. Germline V gene data show CDR1 as ENHRY and CDR2 as SYGVKD. CDR3 length: 14 residues. CDR3 bases: TGTGCCATCAGTCAAACAGGGATTGATTCACCCCTCCACTTT. It specifies CAISQTGIDSPLHF.

The rearrangement links TRBV19 to TRBJ2-2; D call uncertain. Deletions cut 7 bases from V and 5 bases from J, with 8 bases between. Per the germline V gene, CDR1 is LNHDA and CDR2 is SQIVND (reference sequence). The CDR3 is made up of 12 amino acids. CDR3 region: CASNIGTGELFF. In DNA, the CDR3 is TGTGCCAGTAATATTGGTACCGGGGAGCTGTTTTTT.

The chain carries TRBV5-6 and TRBJ2-7, with D maybe TRBD2 (5 bases). The CDR3 sequence is 13 residues long. V was trimmed by 2 bases and J by 5 bases, leaving 11 bases between them. CDR1 and CDR2 from the germline V gene are SGHDT and YYEEEE. This CDR3 is CASSFEGWDEQYF. In nucleotides, the CDR3 is TGTGCCAGCAGCTTTGAGGGTTGGGACGAGCAGTACTTC.

This CDR3 is CASSLIGHQPQHF. As DNA, the CDR3 is TGTGCCAGCAGTTTAATAGGACATCAGCCCCAGCATTTT. The chain is built from TRBV28 and TRBJ1-5; D not resolved. Per germline, CDR1 MDHEN and CDR2 SYDVKM. V dropped 2 bases and J dropped 5 bases, with 7 bases sitting between them. The CDR3 has 13 amino acids.

With respect to this clone: This sample also contains other DNA sequences that code for the same CDR3. The chain joins TRBV6-1 to TRBJ1-6; perhaps TRBD1 as D (5 bases). Germline V lookup: CDR1 MNHNS, CDR2 SASEGT. V was pared by 1 base and J by 0 bases, with 10 bases between. This CDR3 is 17 amino acids long. DNA for the CDR3: TGTGCCAGCAGTGAAGTCGGGGGTAGCTCCTATAATTCACCCCTCCACTTT. Its protein is CASSEVGGSSYNSPLHF.

The V call is TRBV5-1, the J call TRBJ1-6, with a weak D call TRBD1 (5 bases). This CDR3 region has 16 residues. CDR1 and CDR2 (germline): SGHRS, YFSETQ. V lost 0 bases to trimming and J lost 9 bases, with 16 bases between them. CDR3: CASSLDSGRASSPLHF. CDR3 in DNA: TGCGCCAGCAGCTTGGATTCGGGCAGGGCGAGTTCACCCCTCCACTTT.

CDR3 DNA: TGTGCCTGGGGTGGCCGAGGAGCCAATAATGAAAAACTGTTTTTT. This sequence encodes CAWGGRGANNEKLFF. The rearrangement uses TRBV30 and TRBJ1-4; D gene unclear. CDR1 and CDR2 from the germline V gene are GTSNPN and SVGIG (reference sequence). The length of the CDR3 is 15 residues. V was shortened by 5 bases and J by 4 bases, with 17 bases between the two germline ends.

The chain has TRBV19 and TRBJ2-7; 8 bases line up with TRBD1. The V and J ends lost 7 bases and 2 bases, in that order; junction bases with no gene match: 4. There are 13 residues in the CDR3. Germline V gives CDR1 LNHDA, CDR2 SQIVND (reference sequence). The CDR3 reads CASTLTGAYEQYF. The DNA of the CDR3 is TGTGCCAGTACCTTGACAGGGGCCTACGAGCAGTACTTC.

The V and J genes are TRBV27 and TRBJ1-2; TRBD1 agrees at 9 bases. The V segment lost 3 bases and the J segment 5 bases; nucleotides outside the gene matches: 7. Germline V gene sequence: CDR1 MNHEY, CDR2 SMNVEV (reference sequence). The CDR3 consists of 15 residues. The CDR3: CASSFAPGTGYGYTF. In DNA, the CDR3 is TGTGCCAGCAGTTTCGCCCCGGGGACAGGGTATGGCTACACCTTC.

This chain joins TRBV19 and TRBJ1-5; no reliable D call. With 3 bases removed from V and 9 bases from J, the gap between germline ends came to 9 bases. The CDR3 spans 12 residues. The germline V gene encodes CDR1 LNHDA and CDR2 SQIVND (reference sequence). DNA for the CDR3: TGTGCCAGTAGTATCCGGCCAGGGCCCCAGCATTTT. Amino acid sequence: CASSIRPGPQHF.

The chain is built from TRBV5-4 and TRBJ1-4; D gene uncertain. Looked up from germline, CDR1 is SGHNT and CDR2 is YYREEE (reference sequence). Trimming removed 2 bases at V and 2 bases at J, with 7 bases between. CDR3 length: 14 residues. The CDR3 is CASSLEPTNEKLFF. DNA for the CDR3: TGTGCCAGCAGCTTAGAGCCCACTAATGAAAAACTGTTTTTT.

This clone was observed a few times. The rearrangement joins TRBV5-1 to TRBJ2-2; 8 nucleotides agree with TRBD1. CDR1 is SGHRS, CDR2 YFSETQ, per germline. This CDR3 has 14 amino acids. J gave up 8 bases and V 4 bases, and 7 bases lay outside the gene matches. This chain's CDR3 is CASSHNRDRGELFF. CDR3 coding DNA: TGCGCCAGCAGCCACAACCGGGACAGGGGGGAGCTGTTTTTT.

This clone was seen only once. The chain recombines TRBV30 with TRBJ1-3; D gene unclear. Trimming removed 4 bases at V and 0 bases at J, with 4 bases between. Looked up from germline, CDR1 is GTSNPN and CDR2 is SVGIG (reference sequence). The CDR3 consists of 12 residues. The CDR3 loop reads CAWTPSGNTIYF. The CDR3 DNA sequence: TGTGCCTGGACTCCCTCTGGAAACACCATATATTTT.

This chain uses TRBV6-6 with TRBJ1-5; 10 bases line up with TRBD1. Trimming took 2 bases from V and 1 from J; bases not matched to a gene: 2. This CDR3 is 16 amino acids long. Germline V gene lookup returns CDR1 MNHNY and CDR2 SVGAGI (reference sequence). The CDR3 DNA is TGTGCCAGCAGTTACAGACAGGGGGCGAGCAATCAGCCCCAGCATTTT. Its protein is CASSYRQGASNQPQHF.